One sample yielded the 8 T cell receptor beta chains listed below, sequenced in a study of persistence of HIV-infected CD4 T cells. Stimulation used approximately 10 ug/mL lysate from CMV-infected fibroblasts. Sorting selected CD4+ T cells upregulating both CD40 ligand and CD69. No antigen has been identified for these receptors. The libraries were made with immunoSEQ version 4 in survey mode. Sequencing used immunoSEQ multiplex PCR; TCRdb keeps in-frame clones, though not all of them. The sample consists of more than 5,000 clones, about 61% of them appearing once. The sample was CD4+ T cells sorted from PBMCs after roughly 18-hour stimulation, taken from a patient who received antiretroviral therapy. These receptors were obtained from an adult man with HIV who was CMV-seropositive.

This sequence joins TRBV19 and TRBJ1-6; D unclear. Germline values: CDR1 LNHDA, CDR2 SQIVND (reference sequence). Trimming took off 1 base at V and 3 bases at J, with 7 bases between the two ends. The CDR3 sequence is 15 residues long. DNA of the CDR3: TGTGCCAGTAGTATAGGGGTTTTCTATAATTCACCCCTCCACTTT. This translates into CASSIGVFYNSPLHF.

The chain links TRBV6-5 to TRBJ1-3, with D unclear. V lost 0 bases and J 4 bases, leaving 7 bases between the germline ends. Germline CDR1 is MNHEY and CDR2 is SVGAGI. The CDR3 extends over 14 amino acids. The CDR3 region is CASSYSSTGNTIYF. As DNA, the CDR3 is TGTGCCAGCAGTTACTCGAGTACCGGAAACACCATATATTTT.

The chain recombines TRBV28 with TRBJ1-2; 11 bases agree with TRBD1. J gave up 7 bases and V 8 bases, and 18 bases lay outside the gene matches. This CDR3 is built from 17 residues. Germline CDR1 reads MDHEN; CDR2 reads SYDVKM. The CDR3 DNA sequence: TGTGCCAGCCTTTATCCGTTGGGACAGGGGGTGAGAGTTGGCTACACCTTC. Protein product: CASLYPLGQGVRVGYTF.

The CDR3 DNA is TGTGCCACTTTGGAGGGGTCCGGAAACACCATATATTTT. Protein sequence: CATLEGSGNTIYF. The V gene is TRBV18, the J gene TRBJ1-3, with D possibly being TRBD1 (5 bases). V dropped 10 bases and J dropped 4 bases, with 14 bases sitting between them. This CDR3 contains 13 residues. CDR1 is KGHSH, CDR2 LQKENI, per germline.

This rearrangement joins TRBV4-3 to TRBJ2-3; D may match TRBD1 or TRBD2 (5 bases each). Trimming took 5 bases from V and 2 from J, leaving 14 bases between them. CDR1 and CDR2 (germline): LGHNA, YSLEER. The CDR3 totals 15 residues. Here the CDR3 DNA reads TGCGCCAGCAGCTTATCCGGGACGGTCACAGATACGCAGTATTTT. The encoded protein is CASSLSGTVTDTQYF.

Turning to this clone: One end of the junction fails to match germline, which may point to a read error. J is TRBJ2-1 and V is TRBV7-7; perhaps TRBD2 as D (6 bases). The CDR3 loop spans 15 amino acids. Germline V gene sequence: CDR1 SSHAT, CDR2 FNYEAQ (reference sequence). The CDR3, as DNA: TGTGCTAGCAGCCCTACGGGGGTAAGAGGGAATGAGCAGTTCTTC. Amino acids: CASSPTGVRGNEQFF.

This clone was counted a few times. The chain combines TRBV6-5 with TRBJ1-3; tentative D call: TRBD1 (5 bases). The CDR3 has 15 residues. Trimming took off 0 bases at V and 0 bases at J, with 6 bases between the two ends. Germline V lookup: CDR1 MNHEY, CDR2 SVGAGI. CDR3 protein: CASSYSGGSGNTIYF. For the CDR3, the DNA is TGTGCCAGCAGTTACTCCGGGGGCTCTGGAAACACCATATATTTT.

The chain carries TRBV2 and TRBJ2-2, with D perhaps matching TRBD1 (6 bases). The CDR3 covers 15 residues. CDR1 is SNHLY, CDR2 FYNNEI, per germline. Trimming stripped 6 bases from V and 4 bases from J, with 15 bases between. The DNA for the CDR3 is TGTGCCAGCAGGCAGGCAGGGGTCATCACCGGGGAGCTGTTTTTT. Translating it yields CASRQAGVITGELFF. The full variable domain, with the rest looked up from reference TRBV2 and TRBJ2-2, is EPEVTQTPSHQVTQMGQEVILRCVPISNHLYFYWYRQILGQKVEFLVSFYNNEISEKSEIFDDQFSVERPDGSNFTLKIRSTKLEDSAMYFCASRQAGVITGELFFGEGSRLTVL.